One sample yielded the 32 T cell receptor beta chains listed below, sequenced in a study of cytomegalovirus exposure and HLA in healthy donors. Vbeta (60) and Jbeta (13) primers were used in the PCR. Using immunoSEQ multiplex PCR, the repertoire was profiled, and TCRdb retains in-frame clones only, with some absent. The data contain about 130,000 clones, roughly 80% of them singletons. Sequencing was done on a sample of PBMCs. The receptors here all came from a man aged 18 to 30 in good health and CMV-seropositive.

The J gene is TRBJ2-2, the V gene TRBV29-1; D might be TRBD1 (5 bases). The V gene's germline CDR1 is SQVTM and CDR2 ANQGSEA. The CDR3 extends over 16 amino acids. Trimming removed 6 bases from V and 0 bases from J, with 17 bases in between. CDR3 residues: CSVSLQTDPNTGELFF. The DNA of the CDR3 is TGCAGCGTCAGCTTGCAGACAGATCCGAACACCGGGGAGCTGTTTTTT.

This clone was counted between two and nine times. The rearrangement joins TRBV19 to TRBJ2-7; weak D call: TRBD1 (6 bases). The V end lost 6 bases, the J end lost 5 bases, and 20 bases lay between the germline ends. The germline gives CDR1 LNHDA, CDR2 SQIVND (reference sequence). This CDR3 spans 15 amino acids. The CDR3 region is CASSTRPQGMDEQYF. CDR3 coding DNA: TGTGCCAGTAGCACCCGGCCACAGGGAATGGACGAGCAGTACTTC.

This rearrangement joins TRBV5-5 to TRBJ2-5; weak D call: TRBD2 (6 bases). This CDR3 contains 16 residues. The V end lost 4 bases, the J end lost 2 bases, and 18 bases lay between the germline ends. CDR1 is SGHKS and CDR2 is YYEKEE in the germline V gene (reference sequence). The DNA for the CDR3 is TGTGCCAGCAGCCTCATGGGGAGGCCTGGGCAAGAGACCCAGTACTTC. This codes for CASSLMGRPGQETQYF.

The chain joins TRBV6-1 to TRBJ2-5; D gene unclear. Germline V lookup: CDR1 MNHNS, CDR2 SASEGT. CDR3 length: 13 residues. V was pared by 1 base and J by 5 bases, with 8 bases between. Here the CDR3 DNA reads TGTGCCAGCAGTGAAGACAGTTTTGAGACCCAGTACTTC. Its protein is CASSEDSFETQYF.

The chain links TRBV28 to TRBJ1-2, with 7 bases that match TRBD1. The CDR3 contains 14 residues. J gave up 8 bases and V 5 bases, and 11 bases lay outside the gene matches. Per germline, CDR1 MDHEN and CDR2 SYDVKM. DNA for the CDR3: TGTGCCAGCAGTGTGACACAGGGGCCGGTCGGCTACACCTTC. It yields the protein CASSVTQGPVGYTF.

The chain recombines TRBV4-2 with TRBJ2-7; D might be TRBD1 (5 bases). The CDR3 has 16 amino acids. The germline CDR1 and CDR2 sequences are LGHNA and YNFKEQ. Deletions cut 0 bases from V and 3 bases from J, with 15 bases between. The DNA of the CDR3 is TGTGCCAGCAGCCAAGATCTGGCAGGGCAAGTCTACGAGCAGTACTTC. Protein product: CASSQDLAGQVYEQYF.

This sequence joins TRBV27 and TRBJ2-7; 9 nucleotides align to TRBD1. The CDR3 covers 13 residues. The junction had 4 bases not matched to a gene; V was cut back by 4 bases and J by 6 bases. Per germline, CDR1 MNHEY and CDR2 SMNVEV (reference sequence). The CDR3 protein is CASSSRDRVEQYF. The CDR3 region has the DNA TGTGCCAGCAGTTCCCGGGACAGGGTCGAGCAGTACTTC.

This clone was observed a single time. This sequence joins TRBV30 and TRBJ1-1, with D unresolved. Germline assignment: CDR1 GTSNPN and CDR2 SVGIG (reference sequence). The CDR3 is 13 residues long. The V and J ends lost 2 bases and 3 bases respectively, with 10 bases between them. The CDR3 loop reads CAWSSGLDTEAFF. The CDR3 coding sequence is TGTGCCTGGAGTTCGGGGTTGGACACTGAAGCTTTCTTT.

The rearrangement uses TRBV18 and TRBJ1-3; the D gene is possibly TRBD1 (5 bases). CDR3 length: 16 residues. Germline CDR1 reads KGHSH; CDR2 reads LQKENI. Trimming left V 6 bases short and J 0 bases short, with 15 bases between. CDR3: CASSPQEGSSGNTIYF. Written as DNA, the CDR3 is TGTGCCAGCTCCCCTCAGGAGGGGTCCTCTGGAAACACCATATATTTT.

The chain uses TRBV5-6 and TRBJ2-5; 8 bases align to TRBD1. The CDR3 has 16 residues. CDR1 and CDR2 (germline): SGHDT, YYEEEE. V shed 0 bases and J 3 bases; nucleotides not matched to a gene: 7. CDR3 DNA: TGTGCCAGCAGCTTGGGCTTTAAACAGGGGGAAGAGACCCAGTACTTC. It is translated as CASSLGFKQGEETQYF. The full variable domain, with the rest looked up from reference TRBV5-6 and TRBJ2-5, is DAGVTQSPTHLIKTRGQQVTLRCSPKSGHDTVSWYQQALGQGPQFIFQYYEEEERQRGNFPDRFSGHQFPNYSSELNVNALLLGDSALYLCASSLGFKQGEETQYFGPGTRLLVL.

This clone was observed a handful of times. The chain uses TRBV13 and TRBJ1-1, with 9 positions matching TRBD1. The CDR3 extends over 15 amino acids. J was trimmed by 10 bases and V by 2 bases; bases with no gene match: 11. Per germline, CDR1 PRHDT and CDR2 FYEKMQ (reference sequence). The CDR3 sequence is CASSLYGRTGAAAFF. The CDR3 DNA reads TGTGCCAGCAGCTTATACGGGAGGACAGGGGCAGCAGCTTTCTTT.

This chain connects TRBV29-1 to TRBJ2-5, with D possibly TRBD1 on 5 matching bases. This CDR3 region has 15 residues. The ends were cut back, 6 bases at V and 5 bases at J, with 22 bases in the middle. The germline CDR1 and CDR2 sequences are SQVTM and ANQGSEA. The CDR3 DNA is TGCAGCGTAGACGGAAAGGGGCGCGTTCCGGAGACCCAGTACTTC. Protein sequence: CSVDGKGRVPETQYF.

The CDR3 DNA reads TGTGCCAGTAGTCGGGGAAACACTGAAGCTTTCTTT. This codes for CASSRGNTEAFF. The chain couples TRBV19 to TRBJ1-1, with D uncertain. The germline V gene has CDR1 LNHDA and CDR2 SQIVND (reference sequence). This CDR3 comprises 12 residues. Trimming shortened V by 5 bases and J by 2 bases, and 6 bases separated the two germline ends.

Ten or more counts support this clone. The chain combines TRBV6-4 with TRBJ2-3; 10 bases fit TRBD2. The V and J ends lost 5 bases and 3 bases, in that order; junction bases with no gene match: 2. This CDR3 spans 14 amino acids. The germline CDR1 and CDR2 sequences are MRHNA and SNTAGT. CDR3 residues: CASSKAGGTDTQYF. CDR3 in DNA: TGTGCCAGCAGTAAAGCGGGGGGGACAGATACGCAGTATTTT.

The chain is built from TRBV7-8 and TRBJ2-3; 11 bases align to TRBD2. Germline assignment: CDR1 SGHVS and CDR2 FQNEAQ. J gave up 6 bases and V 4 bases, and 3 bases lay outside the gene matches. The CDR3 length is 14 residues. CDR3 DNA: TGTGCCAGCAGCTCACTAGCGGGGGCTGATACGCAGTATTTT. Protein product: CASSSLAGADTQYF.

The rearrangement uses TRBV13 and TRBJ1-5, with 7 bases identical to TRBD1. V gave up 5 bases and J gave up 1 base; unmatched junction bases: 5. In germline, CDR1 is PRHDT, CDR2 FYEKMQ (reference sequence). The CDR3 is made up of 15 amino acids. Here the CDR3 DNA reads TGTGCCAGCAGCGCCGGGACAGACAGCAATCAGCCCCAGCATTTT. Protein product: CASSAGTDSNQPQHF.

This clone was found a few times. V and J are TRBV29-1 and TRBJ2-5; D is perhaps TRBD2 (6 bases). Deletions cut 6 bases from V and 10 bases from J, with 15 bases between. This CDR3 contains 11 residues. Germline V CDR1 and CDR2: SQVTM, ANQGSEA. For the CDR3, the DNA is TGCAGCGTAGTTAGCGTGGGGGGCCAGTACTTC. Encoded protein: CSVVSVGGQYF.

This sequence joins TRBV13 and TRBJ2-5; no clear D. From germline, CDR1 is PRHDT and CDR2 FYEKMQ (reference sequence). This CDR3 spans 14 amino acids. V gave up 4 bases and J gave up 2 bases, with 11 bases separating them. The CDR3: CASSSTVRQETQYF. In DNA, the CDR3 is TGTGCCAGCAGCTCCACCGTTCGGCAAGAGACCCAGTACTTC.

The gene calls are TRBV18 and TRBJ2-7, with D possibly being TRBD2 (5 bases). There are 14 residues in the CDR3. Trimming removed 3 bases at V and 5 bases at J, with 14 bases between. Germline CDR1 reads KGHSH; CDR2 reads LQKENI. In DNA, the CDR3 is TGTGCCAGCTCACCCCGGGCGGGCCCGGACGAGCAGTACTTC. Translated: CASSPRAGPDEQYF.

The chain is built from TRBV10-3 and TRBJ2-7; D is unresolved. CDR1 and CDR2 from the germline V gene are ENHRY and SYGVKD. This CDR3 region has 11 residues. V lost 0 bases and J 10 bases, leaving 7 bases between the germline ends. The CDR3 coding sequence is TGTGCCATCAGTGAGTCTGGGCCCCAGTACTTC. Amino acid sequence: CAISESGPQYF.

The gene calls are TRBV11-2 and TRBJ2-7, with a possible D match to TRBD1 (6 bases). This CDR3 comprises 12 residues. Germline V CDR1 and CDR2: SGHAT, FQNNGV. Trimming pared 2 bases from V and 12 bases from J, leaving 14 bases between. CDR3 amino acids: CASSLNQDSGYF. CDR3 nucleotides: TGTGCCAGCAGCTTAAATCAGGACAGTGGGTACTTC.

The chain is built from TRBV27 and TRBJ1-2; 7 nucleotides align to TRBD1. J gave up 4 bases and V 2 bases, and 10 bases lay outside the gene matches. The CDR3 covers 16 residues. Germline V gene lookup returns CDR1 MNHEY and CDR2 SMNVEV (reference sequence). In nucleotides, the CDR3 is TGTGCCAGCAGTTTAGTCAGGGGGGAGAGCCTCTATGGCTACACCTTC. Translating it yields CASSLVRGESLYGYTF.

This chain links TRBV7-6 with TRBJ1-4; D perhaps matches TRBD1 (5 bases). The CDR3 is 15 amino acids. From germline, CDR1 is SGHVS and CDR2 FNYEAQ. V was clipped by 0 bases and J by 5 bases, with 10 bases between them. This CDR3 is CASSLAARVNEKLFF. In nucleotides, the CDR3 is TGTGCCAGCAGCTTAGCTGCCAGGGTGAATGAAAAACTGTTTTTT.

This clone was seen once. The V gene is TRBV19, the J gene TRBJ2-2, with TRBD2 matching 13 bases. The CDR3 has 15 residues. Germline CDR1 reads LNHDA; CDR2 reads SQIVND (reference sequence). V dropped 7 bases and J dropped 10; count of bases not matched to a gene: 9. Here the CDR3 reads CASKGTSGVRPELFF. Here the CDR3 DNA reads TGTGCCAGTAAGGGGACTAGCGGGGTGCGGCCGGAGCTGTTTTTT.

In DNA form, the CDR3 reads TGTGCCATGAGGCGGACAACTAATGAAAAACTGTTTTTT. It encodes CAMRRTTNEKLFF. The chain is built from TRBV10-3 and TRBJ1-4; D not resolved. Trimming left V 9 bases short and J 0 bases short, with 8 bases between. This CDR3 is 13 amino acids long. Germline-derived CDR1 and CDR2 are ENHRY and SYGVKD.

The J gene is TRBJ2-1, the V gene TRBV11-2; 9 positions agree with TRBD2. Germline assignment: CDR1 SGHAT and CDR2 FQNNGV. V trimming: 1 base; J trimming: 10 bases; junction bases outside the gene matches: 5. This CDR3 comprises 14 residues. CDR3 sequence (DNA): TGTGCCAGCAGCTTAGGGGTAGCGGGGGTCGAGCAGTTCTTC. Its protein is CASSLGVAGVEQFF.

This chain connects TRBV5-1 to TRBJ1-1, with D hard to call. This CDR3 contains 15 residues. Germline values: CDR1 SGHRS, CDR2 YFSETQ. V lost 0 bases and J 1 base, leaving 10 bases between the germline ends. The CDR3 DNA is TGCGCCAGCAGCTTGGCTATGGGAGGGAACACTGAAGCTTTCTTT. It specifies CASSLAMGGNTEAFF.

The V and J genes are TRBV5-4 and TRBJ2-2; 8 positions match TRBD1. Trimming cost V 1 base and J 4 bases; bases outside gene matches: 9. Germline V gives CDR1 SGHNT, CDR2 YYREEE (reference sequence). The CDR3 totals 17 residues. CDR3: CASSLQGQGFRTGELFF. In DNA form, the CDR3 reads TGTGCCAGCAGCTTGCAAGGACAGGGATTTCGCACCGGGGAGCTGTTTTTT.

Note on this clone: Other DNA sequences from this sample encode an identical CDR3 as well. The genes are TRBV27 and TRBJ1-1, with D possibly being TRBD1 (5 bases). The CDR3 runs 13 residues. V lost 8 bases to trimming and J lost 5 bases, with 15 bases between them. The germline gives CDR1 MNHEY, CDR2 SMNVEV (reference sequence). The CDR3 loop reads CASSLVGGTEAFF. CDR3 bases: TGTGCCAGCTCTTTGGTTGGGGGGACTGAAGCTTTCTTT.

The table lists this clone with a count of one. The chain uses TRBV4-1 and TRBJ2-7, with a possible D match to TRBD2 (5 bases). Germline-derived CDR1 and CDR2 are MGHRA and YSYEKL. The CDR3 has 13 amino acids. V shed 0 bases and J shed 5 bases, with 8 bases lying between them. CDR3 DNA: TGCGCCAGCAGCCAAGAGAGGGTGAACGAGCAGTACTTC. Amino acid sequence: CASSQERVNEQYF.

The rearrangement uses TRBV19 and TRBJ1-2, with D uncertain. In germline, CDR1 is LNHDA, CDR2 SQIVND (reference sequence). The CDR3 sequence is 14 residues long. V lost 8 bases to trimming and J lost 3 bases, with 16 bases between them. The CDR3 protein is CASAPYLVDYGYTF. CDR3 nucleotide sequence: TGTGCCAGTGCCCCCTATCTAGTGGACTATGGCTACACCTTC.

This sequence joins TRBV11-2 and TRBJ1-1, with 10 bases matching TRBD1. The CDR3 has 16 residues. Trimming cost V 1 base and J 6 bases; bases outside gene matches: 8. Germline values: CDR1 SGHAT, CDR2 FQNNGV. CDR3 amino acids: CASSLGGGGTGAEAFF. CDR3 coding DNA: TGTGCCAGCAGCTTAGGAGGGGGGGGGACAGGGGCTGAAGCTTTCTTT.